Reported below is one TCR beta chain. The antigen is undetermined. One end of the junction varies from germline; a read error may be responsible. The data stem from a study of cytomegalovirus exposure and HLA in healthy donors. Study results and limitations: Roughly uniform depth of sequencing across donors was assumed in presence/absence analyses.

There are 12 residues in the CDR3. From germline, CDR1 is LNHNV and CDR2 YYDKDF (reference sequence). It was with 60 Vbeta and 13 Jbeta primers that the PCR ran. Sequencing used immunoSEQ multiplex PCR; TCRdb keeps in-frame clones, though not all of them. The sample contains approximately 150,000 clones, more than 70% of which appear only once. The specimen sequenced was PBMCs. The rearrangement uses TRBV15 and TRBJ2-7, with D possibly being TRBD1 (5 bases). The sequence came from a man aged 18 to 30 in good health and CMV-seropositive. CDR3: CATSRDLGAPVF. The CDR3 bases are TGTGCCACCAGCAGAGATTTAGGGGCGCCCGTATTC. Looking up the rest from reference TRBV15 and TRBJ2-7 gives the full variable domain: DAMVIQNPRYQVTQFGKPVTLSCSQTLNHNVMYWYQQKSSQAPKLLFHYYDKDFNNEADTPDNFQSRRPNTSFCFLDIRSPGLGDTAMYLCATSRDLGAPVFGPGTRLTVT.